The clone carrying this T cell receptor (beta chain) was observed at least ten times. Its target is not known. This sample stems from a study of T cell repertoires in cytomegalovirus infection. TCRdb processed the reads anew with MiXCR; each CDR3 protein has one entry. The repertoire has approximately 76,000 distinct CDR3 sequences, more than 3% of them found once; the top ten carry approximately 4.3%. Study results and limitations: Cumulative public TCR beta family frequency identified carriers of CMV plus the relevant HLA.

CDR1 and CDR2 from the germline V gene are MDHEN and SYDVKM. The junction had 6 bases not matched to a gene; V was cut back by 5 bases and J by 6 bases. The CDR3 consists of 14 residues. This TCR came from a human donor in good health (CMV status not recorded). Some clones in this sample may be carry-over from other donors' samples. The rearrangement uses TRBV28 and TRBJ2-2; TRBD2 matches 7 bases. The sequencing sample was made of PBMCs. DNA for the CDR3: TGTGCCAGCAGTCTCTCGGGAGGCCCCGGGGAGCTGTTTTTT. This gives the protein CASSLSGGPGELFF.